This is a list of T cell receptor beta chains from one sample in a study of blood T cell repertoires in COVID-19. Repertoires were generated with immunoSEQ multiplex PCR, while TCRdb's copy carries only in-frame clones and drops some. This table holds 150,000 to 200,000 clones, roughly 89% found once. Sequencing was done on a sample of peripheral blood. The origin of the receptors is a man aged 50-60 years with acute or convalescent COVID-19. Each CDR3 is given with its conserved first and last residue. The order of the fields is V gene, clone size, J gene, D gene, CDR3 DNA, CDR3 protein. The D gene is left open where the match is weak. Only part of the rows carry a size: once, few, many, or a class if the clone is expanded.

TRBV7-9	-	TRBJ1-1	TRBD1	TGTGCCAGCAGCTTTTTCCAGGGGGACACTGAAGCTTTCTTT	CASSFFQGDTEAFF
TRBV19	-	TRBJ1-2	-	TGTGCCAGTAATCTCGGACTGGAGCTCTATGGCTACACCTTC	CASNLGLELYGYTF
TRBV7-2	-	TRBJ1-2	-	TGTGCCAGCAGCTTAAGCAGGGCGGCAGGCTACACCTTC	CASSLSRAAGYTF
TRBV11-2	-	TRBJ2-1	TRBD2	TGTGCCAGCAGTCGACTAGCTGGGGAGCAGTTCTTC	CASSRLAGEQFF
TRBV5-6	-	TRBJ2-3	TRBD1	TGTGCCAGCAGCCTCGGGACAGCCGATACGCAGTATTTT	CASSLGTADTQYF
TRBV6-5	few	TRBJ1-2	TRBD1	TGTGCCAGCAGGGAGACAGGGATTCCCCCCTATGGCTACACCTTC	CASRETGIPPYGYTF
TRBV25-1	once	TRBJ2-1	-	TGTGCCAGCAGTAATTCAGTATCCGAGCAGTTCTTC	CASSNSVSEQFF
TRBV11-2	-	TRBJ1-2	-	TGTGCCAGCAGCTTGAGTTCTAACTATGGCTACACCTTC	CASSLSSNYGYTF
TRBV12-5	-	TRBJ2-3	TRBD1	TGTGCTAGCGCACGGGACAGTTACACAGATACGCAGTATTTT	CASARDSYTDTQYF
TRBV28	once	TRBJ1-2	-	TGTGCCAGCAGTTTTCCAGCTAACTATGGCTACACCTTC	CASSFPANYGYTF
TRBV19	-	TRBJ1-1	-	TGTGCCAGTACCCCAAGGGGGATGAACACTGAAGCTTTCTTT	CASTPRGMNTEAFF
TRBV28	-	TRBJ2-7	TRBD2	TGTGCCAGCAGGATACTAGCGGGAGTAGGCGAGCAGTACTTC	CASRILAGVGEQYF
TRBV28	-	TRBJ1-4	-	TGTGCCAGCAGTACTCTGAGCCACCGGGATGAAAAACTGTTTTTT	CASSTLSHRDEKLFF
TRBV18	-	TRBJ2-7	TRBD1	TGTGCCAGCTCGCCGGGACAGGGGGTCTACGAGCAGTACTTC	CASSPGQGVYEQYF
TRBV28	-	TRBJ1-1	TRBD1	TGTGCCAGCAGTCAGACAGGGGTAACCACTGAAGCTTTCTTT	CASSQTGVTTEAFF
TRBV3-1/TRBV3-2	-	TRBJ2-3	-	TGTGCCAGCAGCTTCACTAGCACCCGCACAGATACGCAGTATTTT	CASSFTSTRTDTQYF
TRBV6-5	-	TRBJ2-1	-	TGTGCCAGCAAGGAGACTCAGCTTCCCGATGAGCAGTTCTTC	CASKETQLPDEQFF
TRBV14	few	TRBJ2-4	-	TGTGCCAGCAGCCAAGGGGGGGGCCCAAACATTCAGTACTTC	CASSQGGGPNIQYF
TRBV3-1/TRBV3-2	-	TRBJ1-2	-	TGTGCCAGCAGCCAAGGTTGGGGCGTTAATGGCTACACCTTC	CASSQGWGVNGYTF
TRBV3-1/TRBV3-2	-	TRBJ2-1	-	TGTGCCAGCAGCCCTGCTTCTACAGGGCGCAATGAGCAGTTCTTC	CASSPASTGRNEQFF
TRBV28	-	TRBJ1-1	TRBD1	TGTGCCAGCAGTTTTGGTGTCAGGGGGAACTTTATATTCGGGACTGAAGCTTTCTTT	CASSFGVRGNFIFGTEAFF
TRBV9	-	TRBJ2-5	TRBD2	TGTGCCAGCAGCGGCCCCATGGGACTAGCTGAGGAGACCCAGTACTTC	CASSGPMGLAEETQYF
TRBV12-3/TRBV12-4	-	TRBJ1-5	-	TGTGCCAGCAGCGACGGGGAGCATCAGCCCCAGCATTTT	CASSDGEHQPQHF
TRBV6-2/TRBV6-3	-	TRBJ1-2	-	TGTGCCAGCAGTGGGAGTAACTATGGCTACACCTTC	CASSGSNYGYTF